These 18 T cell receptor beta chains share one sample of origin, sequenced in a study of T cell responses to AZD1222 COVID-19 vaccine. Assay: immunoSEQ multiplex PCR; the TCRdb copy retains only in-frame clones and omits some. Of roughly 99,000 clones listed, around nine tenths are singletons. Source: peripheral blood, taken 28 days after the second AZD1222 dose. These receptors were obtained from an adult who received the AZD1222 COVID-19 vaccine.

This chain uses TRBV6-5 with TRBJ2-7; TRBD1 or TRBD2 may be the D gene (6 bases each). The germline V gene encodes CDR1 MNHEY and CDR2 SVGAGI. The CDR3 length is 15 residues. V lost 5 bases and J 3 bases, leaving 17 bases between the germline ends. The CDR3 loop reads CASSHQGRGGYEQYF. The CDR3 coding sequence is TGTGCCAGCAGTCACCAGGGGCGGGGTGGCTACGAGCAGTACTTC.

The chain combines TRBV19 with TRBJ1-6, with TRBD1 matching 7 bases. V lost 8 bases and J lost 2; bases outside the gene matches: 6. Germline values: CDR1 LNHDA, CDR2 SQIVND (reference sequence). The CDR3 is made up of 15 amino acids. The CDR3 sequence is CASGRQGAYNSPLHF. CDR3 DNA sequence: TGTGCCAGTGGAAGACAGGGTGCCTATAATTCACCCCTCCACTTT.

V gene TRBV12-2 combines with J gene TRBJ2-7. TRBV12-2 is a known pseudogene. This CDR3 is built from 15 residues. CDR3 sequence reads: CASRLKKGRTYEQYF. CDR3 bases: TGTGCAAGTCGCTTAAAGAAAGGCAGAACCTACGAGCAGTACTTC.

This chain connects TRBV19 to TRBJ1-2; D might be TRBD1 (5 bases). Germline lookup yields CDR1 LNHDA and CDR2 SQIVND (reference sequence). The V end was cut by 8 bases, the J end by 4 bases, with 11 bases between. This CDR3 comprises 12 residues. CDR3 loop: CASGTPFYGYTF. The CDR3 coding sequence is TGTGCCAGTGGGACCCCTTTCTATGGCTACACCTTC.

CDR3 in amino acids: CASSVFGTEAFF. The CDR3, as DNA: TGTGCCAGTTCCGTCTTTGGCACTGAAGCTTTCTTT. The V call is TRBV14, the J call TRBJ1-1; no firm D call. There are 12 residues in the CDR3. V was cut by 9 bases and J by 4 bases, with 12 bases left in between. Germline lookup yields CDR1 SGHDN and CDR2 FVKESK.

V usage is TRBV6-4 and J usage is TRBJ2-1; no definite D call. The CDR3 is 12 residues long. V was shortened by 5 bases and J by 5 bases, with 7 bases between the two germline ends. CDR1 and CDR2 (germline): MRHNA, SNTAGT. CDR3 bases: TGTGCCAGCAGTCTCCGGGACAATGAGCAGTTCTTC. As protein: CASSLRDNEQFF.

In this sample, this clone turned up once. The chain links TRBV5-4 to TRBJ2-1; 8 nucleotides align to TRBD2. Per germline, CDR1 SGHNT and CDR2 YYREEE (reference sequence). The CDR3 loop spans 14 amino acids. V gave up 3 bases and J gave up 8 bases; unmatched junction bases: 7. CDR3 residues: CASSSGGGRDEQFF. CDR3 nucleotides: TGTGCCAGCAGCTCAGGCGGGGGGCGGGATGAGCAGTTCTTC.

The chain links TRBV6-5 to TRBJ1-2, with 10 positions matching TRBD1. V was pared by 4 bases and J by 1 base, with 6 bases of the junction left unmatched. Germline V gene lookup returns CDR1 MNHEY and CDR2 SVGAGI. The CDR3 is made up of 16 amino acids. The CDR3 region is CASSSGQGLLNYGYTF. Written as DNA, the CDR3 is TGTGCCAGCAGTTCGGGACAGGGGCTCCTTAACTATGGCTACACCTTC.

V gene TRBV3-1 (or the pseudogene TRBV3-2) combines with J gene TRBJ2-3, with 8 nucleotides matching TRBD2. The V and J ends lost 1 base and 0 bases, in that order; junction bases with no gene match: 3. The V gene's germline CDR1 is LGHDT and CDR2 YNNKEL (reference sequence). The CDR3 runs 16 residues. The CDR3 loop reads CASSQAAGGSTDTQYF. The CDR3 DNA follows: TGTGCCAGCAGCCAAGCGGCGGGGGGAAGCACAGATACGCAGTATTTT.

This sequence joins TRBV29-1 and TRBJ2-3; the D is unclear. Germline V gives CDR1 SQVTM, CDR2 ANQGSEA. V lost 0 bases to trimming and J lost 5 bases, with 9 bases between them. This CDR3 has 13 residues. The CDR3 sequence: CSVEEGPGDTQYF. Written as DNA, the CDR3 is TGCAGCGTTGAAGAAGGGCCGGGAGATACGCAGTATTTT.

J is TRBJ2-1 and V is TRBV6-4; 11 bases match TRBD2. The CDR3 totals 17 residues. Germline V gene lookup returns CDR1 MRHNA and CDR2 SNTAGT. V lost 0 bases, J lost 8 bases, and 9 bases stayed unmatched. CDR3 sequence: CASSDSSGRARIDEQFF. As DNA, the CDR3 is TGTGCCAGCAGTGACTCTAGCGGGAGGGCAAGGATCGATGAGCAGTTCTTC.

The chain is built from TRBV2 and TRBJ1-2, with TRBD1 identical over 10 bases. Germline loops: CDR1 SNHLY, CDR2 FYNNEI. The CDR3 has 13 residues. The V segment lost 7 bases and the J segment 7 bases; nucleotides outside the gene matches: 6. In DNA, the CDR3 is TGTGCCAGCAACGGACAGGGGGTAGGTGGCTACACCTTC. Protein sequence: CASNGQGVGGYTF.

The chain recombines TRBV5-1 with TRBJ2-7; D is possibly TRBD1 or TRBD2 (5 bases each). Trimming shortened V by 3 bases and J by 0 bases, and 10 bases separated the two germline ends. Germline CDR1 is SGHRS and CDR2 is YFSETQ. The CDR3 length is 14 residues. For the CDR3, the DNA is TGCGCCAGCAGCTGGGACGGATTCTCCTACGAGCAGTACTTC. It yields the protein CASSWDGFSYEQYF.

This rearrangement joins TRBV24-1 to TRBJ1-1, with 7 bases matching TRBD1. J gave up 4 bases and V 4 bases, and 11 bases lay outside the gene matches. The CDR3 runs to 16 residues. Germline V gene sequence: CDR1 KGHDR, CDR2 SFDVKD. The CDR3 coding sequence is TGTGCCACCAGTGACCTACCTATCGACAGGGCCACTGAAGCTTTCTTT. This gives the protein CATSDLPIDRATEAFF.

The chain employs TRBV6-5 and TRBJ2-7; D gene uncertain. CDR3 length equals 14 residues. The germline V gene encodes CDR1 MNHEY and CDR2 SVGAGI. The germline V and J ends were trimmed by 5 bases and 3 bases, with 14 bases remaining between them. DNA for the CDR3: TGTGCCAGCAGTAGAACCGGCGGCCGCTACGAGCAGTACTTC. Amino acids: CASSRTGGRYEQYF.

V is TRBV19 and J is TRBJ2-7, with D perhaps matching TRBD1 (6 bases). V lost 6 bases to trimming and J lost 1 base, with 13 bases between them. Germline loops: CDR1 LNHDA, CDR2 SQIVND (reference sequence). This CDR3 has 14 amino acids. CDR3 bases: TGTGCCAGTAGCAGGGGCAGGGGATCCTACGAGCAGTACTTC. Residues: CASSRGRGSYEQYF.

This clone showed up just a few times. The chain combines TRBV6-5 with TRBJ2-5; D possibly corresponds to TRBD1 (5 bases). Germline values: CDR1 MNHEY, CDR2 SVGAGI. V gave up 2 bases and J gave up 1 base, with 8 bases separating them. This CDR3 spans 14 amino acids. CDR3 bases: TGTGCCAGCAGTTACCATGACAGCCAAGAGACCCAGTACTTC. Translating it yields CASSYHDSQETQYF.

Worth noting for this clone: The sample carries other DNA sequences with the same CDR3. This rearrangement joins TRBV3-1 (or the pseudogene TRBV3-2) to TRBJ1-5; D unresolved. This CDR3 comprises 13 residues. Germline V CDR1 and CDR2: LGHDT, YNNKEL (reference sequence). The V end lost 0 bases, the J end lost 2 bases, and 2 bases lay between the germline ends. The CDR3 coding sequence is TGTGCCAGCAGCCAAGATCGCAATCAGCCCCAGCATTTT. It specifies CASSQDRNQPQHF.